This T cell receptor beta chain was retrieved from a study of shared clonotypes between healthy human individuals. Only in-frame clones appear in the TCRdb table, and some are missing; sequencing was by immunoSEQ multiplex PCR. This sample carries hundreds of thousands of clones, around 92% of them seen once, and the ten largest clones take 24%. Findings and caveats of the study: Read depth was anticipated to influence clonotype sharing among donors. The rarefaction results pointed to incomplete sorted-subset sequencing despite large depth. The donor pool, a small one, limited the genetic and exposure-history diversity represented.

CD45RO-negative CD8 cells positively selected for CCR7 made up the naive population, which excluded terminally differentiated effector memory CD45RA+ cells. In the case of this clone: Antigen unknown.

This CDR3 is built from 13 residues. V shed 4 bases and J shed 10 bases, with 15 bases lying between them. CDR1 SEHNR and CDR2 FQNEAQ come from the germline V gene (reference sequence). This clonotype originated in a young man in good health. The sequenced material came from naive CD8+ T cells sorted from blood. The rearrangement joins TRBV7-9 to TRBJ2-3; D might be TRBD1 (6 bases). The CDR3 region has the DNA TGTGCCAGCAGCTCGCGATCAGGGGTAGCGCAGTATTTT. Its translation is CASSSRSGVAQYF. Drawing the rest from reference TRBV7-9 and TRBJ2-3, the complete variable domain is DTGVSQNPRHKITKRGQNVTFRCDPISEHNRLYWYRQTLGQGPEFLTYFQNEAQLEKSRLLSDRFSAERPKGSFSTLEIQRTEQGDSAMYLCASSSRSGVAQYFGPGTRLTVL.